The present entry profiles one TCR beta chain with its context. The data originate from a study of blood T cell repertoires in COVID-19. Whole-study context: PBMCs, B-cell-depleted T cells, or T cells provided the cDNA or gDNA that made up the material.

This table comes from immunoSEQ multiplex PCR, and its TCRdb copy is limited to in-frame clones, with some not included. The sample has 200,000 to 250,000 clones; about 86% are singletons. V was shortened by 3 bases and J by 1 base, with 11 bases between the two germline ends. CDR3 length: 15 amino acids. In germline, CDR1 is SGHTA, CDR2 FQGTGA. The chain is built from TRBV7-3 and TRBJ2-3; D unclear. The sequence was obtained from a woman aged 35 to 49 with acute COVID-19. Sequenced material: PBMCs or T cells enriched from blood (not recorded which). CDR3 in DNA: TGTGCCAGCAGCTTCTCCCCTGAGGGCACAGATACGCAGTATTTT. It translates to CASSFSPEGTDTQYF.